A selection of T cell receptor beta chains follows, all from one sample in a study of sequential checkpoint blockade in melanoma. Measured with immunoSEQ multiplex PCR; TCRdb has only the in-frame clones, and not every one. Of roughly 9,800 clones in the sample, about 80% were seen once. This material consisted of CD8+ T cells sorted from blood (inferred from file names), taken from a patient given nivolumab and ipilimumab in sequence. The receptors were gathered from a human donor with melanoma. Both conserved end residues are trimmed from each CDR3.

V gene,J gene,CDR3 protein
TRBV10-3,TRBJ2-7,ATLSGQVYEQY
TRBV5-8,TRBJ1-6,ASSQARDFSYNSPLH
TRBV10-3,TRBJ2-7,AISESRRDRGLYEQY
TRBV4-1,TRBJ1-3,ASSQEQAFGNTIY
TRBV6-5,TRBJ1-6,ASSPVAGYNSPLH
TRBV5-8,TRBJ2-7,ASSQDRVRGIYEQY
TRBV28,TRBJ2-7,ASRMGLAGKYEQY
TRBV10-3,TRBJ2-7,ASSSGGAYEQY
TRBV27,TRBJ1-1,ASSWGGGITEAF
TRBV15,TRBJ1-1,ATSRDGTGVEVAF
TRBV2,TRBJ1-5,ASKLENPQPQH
TRBV30,TRBJ1-1,AWSVGGAMNTEAF
TRBV23-1,TRBJ1-3,ASSQSKGAGNTIY
TRBV9,TRBJ2-7,ASSVGGQVYEQY
TRBV9,TRBJ1-3,ASSVSPAGRSSGNTIY
TRBV7-6,TRBJ2-7,ASSYRASYEQY
TRBV11-1,TRBJ2-7,ASSLMDRGDEQY
TRBV5-8,TRBJ2-7,ASSQVGASGYEQY
TRBV30,TRBJ1-5,AWTWRQPQH
TRBV15,TRBJ1-2,ATSREPTGGYT
TRBV4-3,TRBJ1-2,ASSQDLVDMRYGYT
TRBV7-9,TRBJ1-1,ASRPRTEPLNTEAF
TRBV4-2,TRBJ1-4,ASSQVGRQGYEKLF
TRBV6-5,TRBJ1-5,ANLPGVSNQPQH
TRBV5-1,TRBJ2-7,ASSRGGTESYEQY
TRBV9,TRBJ2-7,ASSVAPGTGSYEQY
TRBV4-3,TRBJ1-4,ASSHGQGGEKLF
TRBV13,TRBJ1-1,ASSSDRGAEAF
TRBV4-3,TRBJ1-4,ASSPMGETGGYEKLF
TRBV28,TRBJ1-1,ASSPSGGNTEAF
TRBV29-1,TRBJ2-7,SVEEGSSYEQY
TRBV6-5,TRBJ2-7,ASSYSTSGGSEQY
TRBV7-8,TRBJ2-7,ASSIGTDEQY
TRBV7-6,TRBJ2-7,AGAAGDEQY
TRBV5-1,TRBJ1-2,ASSTGTDPYGYT